Reported below is one T cell receptor beta chain. Its antigen target is currently unknown. At one end, the junction sequence differs from germline, possibly due to a read error. The germline V gene provides CDR1 LGHNA and CDR2 YSLEER. The cysteine opens and the phenylalanine closes a CDR3 of 16 amino acids. Of all the DNA, just the CDR3 is kept, 48 bases in frame from base 1. Without any cell sorting, total RNA and DNA were extracted together from around 18-30 mg of bulk tissue using the AllPrep DNA/RNA mini kit. Between November 2015 and March 2016, 4 or 5 patients in China with histopathologically diagnosed primary liver carcinoma had their tumors surgically resected. At the time of sampling, the patients were treatment-naive and had chronic HBV infection. Each tumor was sampled at five spatially separated regions: the tumor centre plus the superior, inferior, left-lateral and right-lateral poles. Histology showed that every tumor sample contained more than 85% viable tumor cells. Pieces of fresh tumor and adjacent tissue were cut in half, with one half kept in RNAlater at -80 degrees C and the other half sent for histology.

A constant-region primer and ProtoScript II reverse transcriptase were used to reverse-transcribe TCRbeta-specific cDNA from approximately 500 ng total RNA. TCRbeta libraries were built with three nested multiplex PCR rounds, a slightly modified ARM-PCR procedure. Multiplex TRBV1-TRBV30 forward primers and a Cbeta reverse primer were used in the first two PCR rounds, each of which was run for around 9 cycles. Sample barcodes and Illumina adapters were added in a final 25-cycle PCR using Deep VentR polymerase. Before sequencing, amplicons of 200-500 bp were gel-purified using a QIAquick gel extraction kit. An Illumina HiSeq 2500 was used to sequence the TCRbeta amplicons, generating 250-bp paired-end reads. As for the original processing: To recover full CDR3 sequences, reads were quality-trimmed using Trimmomatic v0.33 and paired reads were then merged using FLASH v1.2.11. MiGEC v1.2.1b assigned V, D and J germline segments to the rearranged TCRbeta sequences. Clonotype statistics, along with Shannon-Wiener diversity indices, were calculated using VDJtools v1.0.0. Except for diversity analysis, only each sample's 250 most abundant clonotypes were used in subsequent analyses to reduce sampling bias. TCRdb reprocessed the public reads (quality trimming at Q25 with fastp, clone calling with MiXCR) and kept in-frame beta chains. When rows share a CDR3 protein, they turn into one entry using the most common DNA and genes. Here the V and J calls rest on TCRdb's processing, not on the authors' analysis. This sample gives 99,000 or so distinct CDR3 sequences in total; 80% to 85% of them show up just once. Under 25% of the sample goes to the ten largest clones.

This entry comes from a study of tumor-infiltrating lymphocytes in primary liver carcinoma (dated by TCRdb to the late 2010s). With respect to the entire study: Of the five patients, three men and two women aged 30 to 69 years, four had hepatocellular carcinoma and one had combined HCC and intrahepatic cholangiocarcinoma. The five patients had tumors staged T1-T3 N0M0, with maximum diameters ranging from about 4.2 to 11 cm. Each sample produced roughly 3.5 to 8 million productive TCRbeta reads, and read depth showed no significant difference between tissue types. The study combined TCRbeta repertoire sequencing, expression microarrays and whole-exome sequencing across five regions of each liver tumor, with adjacent normal tissue and blood. A total of roughly 35 specimens from 5 patients went through TCRbeta repertoire sequencing, namely 25 tumor regions, 5 adjacent noncancerous liver tissues and 5 peripheral blood samples. To link TCRbeta repertoire diversity to the local molecular phenotype, the 20 to 25 tumor region samples were profiled with Agilent mRNA microarrays. Reproducibility between technical replicate repertoires was high, with correlation coefficients above 0.95 and mean shared-clone rates approximately 0.91. The full study reports these points: The top 250 clones made up a significantly larger repertoire fraction in tumors than in blood (p = 0.039). With just a handful of patients in the study, the authors point out that the findings should be validated in a larger study. Since the samples were bulk and unsorted, there was no way to compare CD4+ and CD8+ T cell repertoires. Pairs of tumor regions showed greater repertoire overlap (mean about 36%) than tumor-adjacent pairs (roughly 17%) or tumor-blood pairs (roughly 15%), which is consistent with antigen-driven expansion. Only the TCR beta chain was sequenced, so true repertoire diversity is likely underestimated because unpaired alpha chains were not captured. Only about 7-24% of top clones were present in all five regions of a tumor, suggesting spatial heterogeneity of tumor-infiltrating T cells.

The chain couples TRBV4-3 to TRBJ1-3; a stretch of 9 junction bases matches TRBD1. The TCR originated in a man in his forties with primary liver carcinoma and hepatitis B virus infection. Sequenced input: liver tumor tissue from sampling region 3. The sample's cell subset or site label, in plain terms: tumor region T3, left-lateral pole. DNA sequence: TGCTCCAGCAGCCAAGCCGTGACAGGGGGTGGAAACACCATATATTTT. This codes for CSSSQAVTGGGNTIYF.